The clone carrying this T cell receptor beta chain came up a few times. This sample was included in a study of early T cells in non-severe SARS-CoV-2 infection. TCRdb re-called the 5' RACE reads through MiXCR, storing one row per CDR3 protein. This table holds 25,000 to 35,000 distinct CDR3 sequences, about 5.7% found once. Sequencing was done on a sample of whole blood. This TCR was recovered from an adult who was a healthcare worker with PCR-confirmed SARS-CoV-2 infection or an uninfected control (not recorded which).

The CDR3 protein is CSATARGSSKGAFF. The CDR3, as DNA: TGCAGTGCCACTGCACGGGGTTCAAGCAAAGGAGCTTTCTTT. The V gene is TRBV20-1, the J gene TRBJ1-1; unclear D gene. Trimming stripped 6 bases from V and 10 bases from J, with 24 bases between. This CDR3 spans 14 amino acids. Germline CDR1 and CDR2: DFQATT and SNEGSKA (reference sequence).